This T cell receptor beta chain came from a study of T cell responses to AZD1222 COVID-19 vaccine. General study results and limits: Just a handful of people given AZD1222 tested seropositive at baseline.

This CDR3 region has 15 residues. V was clipped by 5 bases and J by 4 bases; unmatched bases: 6. Germline V gene sequence: CDR1 KGHSH, CDR2 LQKENI. In the case of this clone: Its antigen is still unknown.

The data were produced by immunoSEQ multiplex PCR, yet TCRdb's version contains in-frame clones alone and is incomplete. The sample contains roughly 190,000 clones, approximately 93% of which appear only once. V is TRBV18 and J is TRBJ1-5, with 9 bases fitting TRBD1. This material consisted of peripheral blood, taken on day 0 of AZD1222 vaccination. The receptor was isolated from an adult in good health. The CDR3 DNA follows: TGTGCCAGCTCAGACTCCGGGACAGGGAATCAGCCCCAGCATTTT. This encodes CASSDSGTGNQPQHF.